Presented here are 11 T cell receptor beta chains from one specimen sequenced in a study of a mutant IDH1 vaccine in newly diagnosed glioma (TCRdb year 2021). No antigen has been identified for these receptors. The method behind the library was the immunoSEQ multiplex PCR assay. Imported from immuneACCESS, the table was reduced by TCRdb to in-frame sequences with V and J called. These copies leave out some clones; in studies compared against another copy, an unresolved V gene accounts for under half, and the cause of the remainder is not known. Here the sample has about 53,000 clones; around 84% occur a single time. The ten largest clones add up to about 7.2% of the sample. The sample's time point label, in plain terms: week 5, during vaccination. Each vaccine dose was 300 ug of a 20-mer mutant IDH1 peptide in Montanide, given subcutaneously with topical imiquimod. The sequencing used PBMCs, collected from a glioma patient whose treatment included an IDH1 peptide vaccine. These receptors all stem from a woman between 45 and 65 years old with glioma.

The J gene is TRBJ1-6, the V gene TRBV30; tentatively, D is TRBD1 (6 bases). The V end lost 4 bases, the J end lost 10 bases, and 17 bases lay between the germline ends. There are 14 residues in the CDR3. The germline gives CDR1 GTSNPN, CDR2 SVGIG (reference sequence). The chain's CDR3 is CAWTESGARSPLHF. The CDR3 coding sequence is TGTGCCTGGACGGAGTCAGGGGCAAGGTCACCCCTCCACTTT.

V gene TRBV5-6 combines with J gene TRBJ2-1; D is possibly TRBD1 (5 bases). Trimming cost V 3 bases and J 0 bases, with 13 bases left between them. The CDR3 has 16 amino acids. Germline V lookup: CDR1 SGHDT, CDR2 YYEEEE. For the CDR3, the DNA is TGTGCCAGCAGCTCTTGGGGCGCCGGCTCCTACAATGAGCAGTTCTTC. This gives the protein CASSSWGAGSYNEQFF.

The gene calls are TRBV10-1 and TRBJ2-7, with 9 bases lining up with TRBD1. Trimming cost V 3 bases and J 3 bases; bases outside gene matches: 3. The germline V gene encodes CDR1 WNHNN and CDR2 SYGVQD (reference sequence). The CDR3 runs 14 residues. CDR3 nucleotides: TGCGCCAGCAGTGACGTGGGACAGGGCTACGAGCAGTACTTC. Encoded protein: CASSDVGQGYEQYF.

The rearrangement joins TRBV5-4 to TRBJ2-3; 15 bases agree with TRBD2. With 0 bases clipped from V and 4 bases from J, the junction kept 9 bases outside the gene matches. CDR1 and CDR2 (germline): SGHNT, YYREEE (reference sequence). The CDR3 contains 19 residues. The DNA for the CDR3 is TGTGCCAGCAGCTTGGTTTTTCGGACTAGCGGGGGGGCTTCAGATACGCAGTATTTT. Residues: CASSLVFRTSGGASDTQYF.

This sequence joins TRBV2 and TRBJ1-4; D is possibly TRBD1 (5 bases). CDR3 length equals 13 residues. Per the germline V gene, CDR1 is SNHLY and CDR2 is FYNNEI. This CDR3 is CACLGATNEKLFF. CDR3 coding DNA: TGTGCGTGTTTAGGGGCAACTAATGAAAAACTGTTTTTT.

Here the CDR3 reads CASSLSGSSYEQYF. In nucleotides, the CDR3 is TGTGCCAGCAGCTTGAGCGGAAGCTCCTACGAGCAGTACTTC. The chain carries TRBV7-2 and TRBJ2-7; possibly TRBD2 for D (5 bases). With 3 bases removed from V and 0 bases from J, the gap between germline ends came to 9 bases. Germline lookup yields CDR1 SGHTA and CDR2 FQGNSA. The CDR3 is made up of 14 amino acids.

The genes are TRBV4-3 and TRBJ1-1; weak D call: TRBD1 (5 bases). The germline V gene encodes CDR1 LGHNA and CDR2 YSLEER. The CDR3 totals 15 residues. V lost 0 bases, J lost 1 base, and 9 bases lay in between. The CDR3 bases are TGCGCCAGCAGCCAAGACGGGGACTCGAACACTGAAGCTTTCTTT. The encoded protein is CASSQDGDSNTEAFF.

The chain employs TRBV15 and TRBJ1-5; D call uncertain. Germline loops: CDR1 LNHNV, CDR2 YYDKDF (reference sequence). V was cut by 0 bases and J by 7 bases, with 4 bases left in between. The CDR3 length is 12 residues. CDR3 coding DNA: TGTGCCACCAGCAGAGATCGACAGCCCCAGCATTTT. It is translated as CATSRDRQPQHF.

This chain joins TRBV5-1 and TRBJ1-4, with D unclear. From germline, CDR1 is SGHRS and CDR2 YFSETQ. The CDR3 is 14 amino acids. V was trimmed by 3 bases and J by 0 bases, leaving 6 bases between them. CDR3 sequence reads: CASSSDPTNEKLFF. The CDR3 nucleotides read TGCGCCAGCAGCTCCGACCCAACTAATGAAAAACTGTTTTTT. Drawing the rest from reference TRBV5-1 and TRBJ1-4, the complete variable domain is KAGVTQTPRYLIKTRGQQVTLSCSPISGHRSVSWYQQTPGQGLQFLFEYFSETQRNKGNFPGRFSGRQFSNSRSEMNVSTLELGDSALYLCASSSDPTNEKLFFGSGTQLSVL.

This clone occurred a few times. V gene TRBV5-1 combines with J gene TRBJ1-2, with TRBD1 matching over 7 bases. V dropped 2 bases and J dropped 6; count of bases not matched to a gene: 7. Germline CDR1 is SGHRS and CDR2 is YFSETQ. This CDR3 has 14 amino acids. In DNA form, the CDR3 reads TGCGCCAGCAGCTTAAGTACGACAGGGAATGGCTACACCTTC. As protein: CASSLSTTGNGYTF.

The chain is built from TRBV4-1 and TRBJ2-1; 8 nucleotides agree with TRBD2. CDR3 length equals 12 residues. In germline, CDR1 is MGHRA, CDR2 YSYEKL. V was clipped by 1 base and J by 15 bases; unmatched bases: 5. Written as DNA, the CDR3 is TGCGCCAGCAGCCAAGGCCGGGGGGGCGTGTTCTTC. Residues: CASSQGRGGVFF.